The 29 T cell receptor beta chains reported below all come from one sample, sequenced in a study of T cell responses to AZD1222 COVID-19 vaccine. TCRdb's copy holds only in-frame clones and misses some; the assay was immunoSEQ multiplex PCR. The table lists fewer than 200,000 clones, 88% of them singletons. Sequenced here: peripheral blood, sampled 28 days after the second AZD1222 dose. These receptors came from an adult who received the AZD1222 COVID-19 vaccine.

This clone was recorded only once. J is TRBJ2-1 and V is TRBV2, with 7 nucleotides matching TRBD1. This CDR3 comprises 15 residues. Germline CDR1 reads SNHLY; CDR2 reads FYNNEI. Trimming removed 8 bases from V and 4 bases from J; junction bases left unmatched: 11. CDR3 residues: CASAVEGGSYNEQFF. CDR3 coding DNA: TGTGCCAGCGCGGTGGAAGGGGGCAGTTACAATGAGCAGTTCTTC.

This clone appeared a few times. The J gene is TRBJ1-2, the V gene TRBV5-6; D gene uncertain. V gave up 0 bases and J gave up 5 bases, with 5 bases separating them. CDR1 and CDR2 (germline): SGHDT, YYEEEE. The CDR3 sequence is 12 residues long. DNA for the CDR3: TGTGCCAGCAGCTTGGACGAATATGGCTACACCTTC. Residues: CASSLDEYGYTF.

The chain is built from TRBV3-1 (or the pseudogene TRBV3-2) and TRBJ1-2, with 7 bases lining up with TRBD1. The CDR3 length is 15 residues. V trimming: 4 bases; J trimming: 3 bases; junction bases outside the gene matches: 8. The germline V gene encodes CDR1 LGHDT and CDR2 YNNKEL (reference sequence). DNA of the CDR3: TGTGCCAGCAGCCGCCTACAGGGGCCTGACTATGGCTACACCTTC. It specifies CASSRLQGPDYGYTF.

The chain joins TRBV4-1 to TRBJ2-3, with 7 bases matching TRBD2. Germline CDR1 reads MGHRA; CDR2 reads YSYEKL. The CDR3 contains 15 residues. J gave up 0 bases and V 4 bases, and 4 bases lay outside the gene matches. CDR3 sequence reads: CASSLGTTSTDTQYF. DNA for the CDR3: TGCGCCAGCAGCCTGGGGACTACAAGCACAGATACGCAGTATTTT.

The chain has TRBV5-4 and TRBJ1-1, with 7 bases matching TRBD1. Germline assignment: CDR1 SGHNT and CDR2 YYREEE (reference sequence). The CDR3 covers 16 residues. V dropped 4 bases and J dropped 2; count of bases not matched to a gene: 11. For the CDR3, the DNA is TGTGCCAGCAGCCAAGAGGGACAGCCCGAAAACACTGAAGCTTTCTTT. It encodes CASSQEGQPENTEAFF.

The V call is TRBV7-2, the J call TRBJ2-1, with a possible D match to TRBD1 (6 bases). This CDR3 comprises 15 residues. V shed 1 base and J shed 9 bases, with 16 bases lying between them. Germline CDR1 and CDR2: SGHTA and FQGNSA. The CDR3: CASSLERAGEVEQFF. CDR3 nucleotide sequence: TGTGCCAGCAGCTTAGAGAGGGCAGGGGAAGTTGAGCAGTTCTTC.

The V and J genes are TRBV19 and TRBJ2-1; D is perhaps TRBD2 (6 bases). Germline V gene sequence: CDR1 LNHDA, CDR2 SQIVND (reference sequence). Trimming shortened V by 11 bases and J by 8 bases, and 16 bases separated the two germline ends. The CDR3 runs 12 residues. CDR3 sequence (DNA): TGTGCCCTCGAGAGGGGAGGCGATGAGCAGTTCTTC. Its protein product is CALERGGDEQFF.

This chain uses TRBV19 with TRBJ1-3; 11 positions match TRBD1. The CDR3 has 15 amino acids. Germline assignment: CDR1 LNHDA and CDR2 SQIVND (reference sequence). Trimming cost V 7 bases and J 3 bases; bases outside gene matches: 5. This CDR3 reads CASTAGTGGGNTIYF. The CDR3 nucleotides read TGTGCCAGTACCGCAGGGACAGGGGGTGGAAACACCATATATTTT.

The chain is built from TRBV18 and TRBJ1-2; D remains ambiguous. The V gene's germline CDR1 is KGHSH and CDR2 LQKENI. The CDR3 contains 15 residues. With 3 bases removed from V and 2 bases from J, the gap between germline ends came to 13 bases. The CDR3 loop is CASSPLGEGNYGYTF. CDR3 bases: TGTGCCAGCTCACCCCTCGGGGAGGGAAACTATGGCTACACCTTC. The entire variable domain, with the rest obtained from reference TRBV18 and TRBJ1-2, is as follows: NAGVMQNPRHLVRRRGQEARLRCSPMKGHSHVYWYRQLPEEGLKFMVYLQKENIIDESGMPKERFSAEFPKEGPSILRIQQVVRGDSAAYFCASSPLGEGNYGYTFGSGTRLTVV.

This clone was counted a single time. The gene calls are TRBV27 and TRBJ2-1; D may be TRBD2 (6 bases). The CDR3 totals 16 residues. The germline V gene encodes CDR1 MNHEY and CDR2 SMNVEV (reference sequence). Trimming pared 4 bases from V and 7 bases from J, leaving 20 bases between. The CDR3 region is CASSSLASGLHNEQFF. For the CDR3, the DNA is TGTGCCAGCAGTTCATTAGCATCGGGACTGCATAATGAGCAGTTCTTC.

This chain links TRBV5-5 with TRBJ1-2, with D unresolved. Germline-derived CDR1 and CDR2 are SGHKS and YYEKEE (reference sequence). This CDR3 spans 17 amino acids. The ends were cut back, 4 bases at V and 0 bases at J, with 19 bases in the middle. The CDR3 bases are TGTGCCAGCAGCCCTAGGGTCATAAACCCCACTAACTATGGCTACACCTTC. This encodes CASSPRVINPTNYGYTF.

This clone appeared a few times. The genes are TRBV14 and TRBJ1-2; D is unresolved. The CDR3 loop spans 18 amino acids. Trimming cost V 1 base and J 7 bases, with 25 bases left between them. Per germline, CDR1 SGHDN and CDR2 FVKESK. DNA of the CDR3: TGTGCCAGCAGCCAAGTCGGGGAGGACCCTCGGAGGAGTTTTGGCTACACCTTC. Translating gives CASSQVGEDPRRSFGYTF.

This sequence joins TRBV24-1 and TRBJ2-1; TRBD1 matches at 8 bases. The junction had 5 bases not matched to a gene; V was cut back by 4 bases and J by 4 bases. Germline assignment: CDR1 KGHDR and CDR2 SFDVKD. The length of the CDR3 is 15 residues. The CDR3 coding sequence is TGTGCCACCAGTGAAAAGGACAGGGTATACAATGAGCAGTTCTTC. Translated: CATSEKDRVYNEQFF.

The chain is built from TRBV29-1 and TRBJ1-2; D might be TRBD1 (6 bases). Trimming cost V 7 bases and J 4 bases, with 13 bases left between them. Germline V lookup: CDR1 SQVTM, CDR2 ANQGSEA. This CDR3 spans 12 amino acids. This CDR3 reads CSAEGQSYGYTF. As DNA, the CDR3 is TGCAGCGCGGAAGGACAGTCCTATGGCTACACCTTC.

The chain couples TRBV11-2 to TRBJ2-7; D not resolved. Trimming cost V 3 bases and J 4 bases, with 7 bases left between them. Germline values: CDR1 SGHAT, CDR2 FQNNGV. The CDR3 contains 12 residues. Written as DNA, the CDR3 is TGTGCCAGCAGCTTTAGCCGGTACGAGCAGTACTTC. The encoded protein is CASSFSRYEQYF. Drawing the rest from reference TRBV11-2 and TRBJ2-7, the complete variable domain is EAGVAQSPRYKIIEKRQSVAFWCNPISGHATLYWYQQILGQGPKLLIQFQNNGVVDDSQLPKDRFSAERLKGVDSTLKIQPAKLEDSAVYLCASSFSRYEQYFGPGTRLTVT.

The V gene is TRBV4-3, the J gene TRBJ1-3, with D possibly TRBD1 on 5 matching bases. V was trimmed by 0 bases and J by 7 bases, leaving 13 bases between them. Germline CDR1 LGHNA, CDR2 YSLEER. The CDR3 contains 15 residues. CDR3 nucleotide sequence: TGCGCCAGCAGCCAAGATTCGCAGGGTAGGAACACCATATATTTT. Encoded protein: CASSQDSQGRNTIYF.

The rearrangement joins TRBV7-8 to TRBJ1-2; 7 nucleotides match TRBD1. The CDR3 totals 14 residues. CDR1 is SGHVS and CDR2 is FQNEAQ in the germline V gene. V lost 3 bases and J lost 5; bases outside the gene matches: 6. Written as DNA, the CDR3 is TGTGCCAGCAGCTTCCCAGGGACAGATTATGGCTACACCTTC. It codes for CASSFPGTDYGYTF.

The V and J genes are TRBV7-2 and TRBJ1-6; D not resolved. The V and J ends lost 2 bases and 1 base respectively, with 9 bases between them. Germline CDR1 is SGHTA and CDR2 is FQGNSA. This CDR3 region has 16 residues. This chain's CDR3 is CASSLNARSYNSPLHF. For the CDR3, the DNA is TGTGCCAGCAGCTTAAACGCGCGTTCCTATAATTCACCCCTCCACTTT.

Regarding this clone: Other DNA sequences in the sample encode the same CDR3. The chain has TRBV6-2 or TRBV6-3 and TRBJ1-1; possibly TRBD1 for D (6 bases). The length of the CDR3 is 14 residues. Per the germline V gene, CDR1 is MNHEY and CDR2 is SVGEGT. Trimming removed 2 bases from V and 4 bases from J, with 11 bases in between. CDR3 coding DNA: TGTGCCAGCAGTTACGGGCAGGGGAGCACTGAAGCTTTCTTT. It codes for CASSYGQGSTEAFF.

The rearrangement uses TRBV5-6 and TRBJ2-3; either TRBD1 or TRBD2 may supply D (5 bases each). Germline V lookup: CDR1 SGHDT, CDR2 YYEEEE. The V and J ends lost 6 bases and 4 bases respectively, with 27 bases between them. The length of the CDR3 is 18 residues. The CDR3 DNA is TGTGCCAGCACCCTCCTTTTATCAGCGACGTGGGGGTCAGATACGCAGTATTTT. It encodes CASTLLLSATWGSDTQYF.

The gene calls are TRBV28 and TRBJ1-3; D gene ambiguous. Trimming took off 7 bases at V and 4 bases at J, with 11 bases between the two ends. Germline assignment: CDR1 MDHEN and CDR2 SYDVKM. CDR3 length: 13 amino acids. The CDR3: CASTDHVGNTIYF. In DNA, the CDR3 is TGTGCCAGCACCGACCATGTGGGAAACACCATATATTTT.

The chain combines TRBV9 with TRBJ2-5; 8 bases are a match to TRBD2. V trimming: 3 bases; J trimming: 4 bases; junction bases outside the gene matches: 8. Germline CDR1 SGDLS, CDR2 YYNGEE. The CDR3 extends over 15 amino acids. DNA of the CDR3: TGTGCCAGCAGCGCGAGTAGCGGGGAGAGAGAGACCCAGTACTTC. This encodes CASSASSGERETQYF.

CDR3 region: CASSAGTGERYTF. In nucleotides, the CDR3 is TGTGCCAGCAGTGCAGGGACAGGGGAACGCTACACCTTC. The V and J genes are TRBV12-3 or TRBV12-4 and TRBJ1-2; 10 positions match TRBD1. V was pared by 5 bases and J by 9 bases, with 6 bases of the junction left unmatched. The length of the CDR3 is 13 residues.

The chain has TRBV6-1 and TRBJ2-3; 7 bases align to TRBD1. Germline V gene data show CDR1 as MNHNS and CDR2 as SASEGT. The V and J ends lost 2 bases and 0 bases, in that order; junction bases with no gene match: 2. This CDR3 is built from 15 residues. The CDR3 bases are TGTGCCAGCAGTGAACAGGACAGGAGCACAGATACGCAGTATTTT. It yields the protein CASSEQDRSTDTQYF.

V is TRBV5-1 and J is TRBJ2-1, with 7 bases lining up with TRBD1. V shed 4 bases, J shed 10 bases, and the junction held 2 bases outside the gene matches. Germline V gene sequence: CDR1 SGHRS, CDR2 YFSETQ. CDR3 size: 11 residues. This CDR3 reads CASSRGQEQFF. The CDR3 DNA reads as TGCGCCAGCAGCCGGGGACAGGAGCAGTTCTTC.

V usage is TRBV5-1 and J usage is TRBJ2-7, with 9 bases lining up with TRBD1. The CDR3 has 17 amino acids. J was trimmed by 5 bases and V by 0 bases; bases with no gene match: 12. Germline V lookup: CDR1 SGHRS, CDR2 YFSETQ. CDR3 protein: CASSLVTGGVAMDEQYF. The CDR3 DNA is TGCGCCAGCAGCTTGGTAACAGGGGGCGTAGCTATGGACGAGCAGTACTTC.

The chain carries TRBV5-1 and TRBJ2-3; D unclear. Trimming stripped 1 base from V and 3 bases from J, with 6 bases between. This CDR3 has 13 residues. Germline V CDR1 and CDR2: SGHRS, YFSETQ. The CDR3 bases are TGCGCCAGCAGCTTGTCGGAGACAGATACGCAGTATTTT. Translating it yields CASSLSETDTQYF. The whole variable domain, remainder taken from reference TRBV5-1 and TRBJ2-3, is KAGVTQTPRYLIKTRGQQVTLSCSPISGHRSVSWYQQTPGQGLQFLFEYFSETQRNKGNFPGRFSGRQFSNSRSEMNVSTLELGDSALYLCASSLSETDTQYFGPGTRLTVL.

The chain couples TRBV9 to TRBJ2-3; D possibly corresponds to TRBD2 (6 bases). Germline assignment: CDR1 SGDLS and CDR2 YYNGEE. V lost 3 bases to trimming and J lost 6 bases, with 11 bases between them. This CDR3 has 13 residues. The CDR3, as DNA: TGTGCCAGCAGCGCGACTAGTAAGGATACGCAGTATTTT. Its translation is CASSATSKDTQYF. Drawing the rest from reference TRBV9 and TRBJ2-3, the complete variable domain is DSGVTQTPKHLITATGQRVTLRCSPRSGDLSVYWYQQSLDQGLQFLIQYYNGEERAKGNILERFSAQQFPDLHSELNLSSLELGDSALYFCASSATSKDTQYFGPGTRLTVL.

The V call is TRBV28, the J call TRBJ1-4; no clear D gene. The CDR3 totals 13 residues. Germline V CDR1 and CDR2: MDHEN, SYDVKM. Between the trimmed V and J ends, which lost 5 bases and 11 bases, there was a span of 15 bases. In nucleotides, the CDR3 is TGTGCCAGCAGTAACCCGCCTCTACGGAAACTGTTTTTT. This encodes CASSNPPLRKLFF.